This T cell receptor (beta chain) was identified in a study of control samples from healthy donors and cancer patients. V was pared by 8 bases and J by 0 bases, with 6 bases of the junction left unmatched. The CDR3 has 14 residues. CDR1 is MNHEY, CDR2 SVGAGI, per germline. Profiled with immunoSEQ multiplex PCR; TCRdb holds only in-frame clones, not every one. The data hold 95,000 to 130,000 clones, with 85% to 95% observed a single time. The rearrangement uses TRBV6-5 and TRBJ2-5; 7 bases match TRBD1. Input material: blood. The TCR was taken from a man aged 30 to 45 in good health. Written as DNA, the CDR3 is TGTGCCAGCGGAGCAACAGGGGACCAAGAGACCCAGTACTTC. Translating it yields CASGATGDQETQYF.